The 12 T cell receptor beta chains given below trace back to one sample, sequenced in a study of T cells in Graves' hyperthyroidism and ophthalmopathy. The source material, RNA transcripts, was used to amplify TCR beta CDR3 regions. A first-round RT-PCR of the TCR CDR3 used the HTBI primer set. One entry per CDR3 protein results from TCRdb running MiXCR on the multiplex PCR reads. The sample consists of fewer than 650,000 distinct CDR3 sequences, 40% to 50% of them appearing once. The sequenced sample was peripheral blood or thyroid tissue (not recorded which). The origin of the receptors is an adult woman with Graves' disease, either hyperthyroidism or ophthalmopathy (not recorded which).

This clonotype appeared a single time. A read error is likely, as this CDR3 ends without the conserved phenylalanine or tryptophan. The chain uses TRBV6-2 or TRBV6-3 and TRBJ1-5; weak D call: TRBD1 (5 bases). The CDR3 sequence is 13 residues long. Germline V gene data show CDR1 as MNHEY and CDR2 as SVGEGT. V gave up 8 bases and J gave up 1 base, with 9 bases separating them. The CDR3 protein is CASADTSNQPQHL. CDR3 DNA: TGTGCCAGCGCGGACACAAGCAATCAGCCCCAGCATCTT.

Turning to this clonotype: This may stem from a read error, because a much larger clone lies one nucleotide away. DNA for the CDR3: TGCAGCGCCTTGATGGCGGGGGGGTATGCGCAGTATTTT. It specifies CSALMAGGYAQYF. The rearrangement links TRBV29-1 to TRBJ2-3, with 9 nucleotides matching TRBD2. Per the germline V gene, CDR1 is SQVTM and CDR2 is ANQGSEA. The CDR3 contains 13 residues. V lost 7 bases, J lost 10 bases, and 12 bases stayed unmatched.

This clonotype was detected many times. The chain combines TRBV9 with TRBJ2-7, with TRBD2 matching 8 bases. This CDR3 is built from 14 residues. Germline lookup yields CDR1 SGDLS and CDR2 YYNGEE. The ends lost 3 bases at V and 2 bases at J; junction bases unmatched: 4. The CDR3 region is CASSDTSGPYEQYF. CDR3 nucleotides: TGTGCCAGCAGCGACACTAGCGGCCCCTACGAGCAGTACTTC. Supplemented by reference TRBV9 and TRBJ2-7, the full variable domain reads DSGVTQTPKHLITATGQRVTLRCSPRSGDLSVYWYQQSLDQGLQFLIQYYNGEERAKGNILERFSAQQFPDLHSELNLSSLELGDSALYFCASSDTSGPYEQYFGPGTRLTVT.

The chain couples TRBV7-9 to TRBJ2-5; tentative D call: TRBD1 (6 bases). The length of the CDR3 is 14 residues. Trimming cost V 4 bases and J 0 bases, with 9 bases left between them. Germline lookup yields CDR1 SEHNR and CDR2 FQNEAQ (reference sequence). The CDR3 spells CASSSRTDQETQYF. CDR3 DNA: TGTGCCAGCAGCTCTAGGACAGACCAAGAGACCCAGTACTTC.

This clonotype was counted ten times or more. This rearrangement joins TRBV24-1 to TRBJ1-3; no definite D call. The CDR3 length is 19 residues. Germline loops: CDR1 KGHDR, CDR2 SFDVKD. Trimming took 9 bases from V and 0 from J, leaving 26 bases between them. CDR3 sequence (DNA): TGTGCCACCCGAGATTCAACTAGTGGCGGGCAGATCTCTGGAAACACCATATATTTT. This codes for CATRDSTSGGQISGNTIYF.

This clonotype was recorded at least ten times. This chain links TRBV4-2 with TRBJ1-2; D might be TRBD1 (5 bases). V lost 1 base and J lost 6, with 12 bases in between. Per germline, CDR1 LGHNA and CDR2 YNFKEQ. The CDR3 contains 14 residues. CDR3 sequence: CASSQGGMGDGYTF. In DNA, the CDR3 is TGTGCCAGCAGCCAAGGTGGGATGGGGGATGGCTACACCTTC.

Of note for this clonotype: This may stem from a read error, because a much larger clone lies one nucleotide away. No conserved phenylalanine or tryptophan is present at the end of the CDR3, so a read error is the likely explanation. The rearrangement uses TRBV20-1 and TRBJ1-4, with no clear D. V was trimmed by 0 bases and J by 0 bases, leaving 11 bases between them. Germline CDR1 DFQATT, CDR2 SNEGSKA (reference sequence). This CDR3 spans 16 amino acids. The CDR3 bases are TGCAGTGCTAGAGATTCGTCGGGGTCAACTAATGAAAAACTGTTTTCT. Protein: CSARDSSGSTNEKLFS.

This clonotype was seen a handful of times. The J gene is TRBJ1-2, the V gene TRBV24-1; TRBD1 matches at 7 bases. J gave up 2 bases and V 4 bases, and 9 bases lay outside the gene matches. This CDR3 spans 16 amino acids. The germline CDR1 and CDR2 sequences are KGHDR and SFDVKD. CDR3 sequence (DNA): TGTGCCACCAGTGACACCGGACAGGCCGACAACTATGGCTACACCTTC. Translation: CATSDTGQADNYGYTF.

The V call is TRBV20-1, the J call TRBJ2-2, with 9 nucleotides matching TRBD2. This CDR3 comprises 17 residues. J lost 0 bases, V lost 4 bases, and 9 bases had no gene match. The germline V gene encodes CDR1 DFQATT and CDR2 SNEGSKA (reference sequence). Here the CDR3 DNA reads TGCAGTGCTATTTATCCGCGGGAGGGAGCGAACACCGGGGAGCTGTTTTTT. Its protein is CSAIYPREGANTGELFF.

A few counts support this clonotype. This chain connects TRBV11-2 to TRBJ2-7, with 10 positions matching TRBD2. With V trimmed by 5 bases and J by 4 bases, 11 bases remained unmatched. Per germline, CDR1 SGHAT and CDR2 FQNNGV. The CDR3 sequence is 16 residues long. The CDR3 bases are TGTGCCAGCAGCATGCGTTTTAGCGGGAGGCAATACGAGCAGTACTTC. This sequence encodes CASSMRFSGRQYEQYF. The full variable domain, completed using reference TRBV11-2 and TRBJ2-7, is EAGVAQSPRYKIIEKRQSVAFWCNPISGHATLYWYQQILGQGPKLLIQFQNNGVVDDSQLPKDRFSAERLKGVDSTLKIQPAKLEDSAVYLCASSMRFSGRQYEQYFGPGTRLTVT.

The gene calls are TRBV19 and TRBJ2-7; 7 positions agree with TRBD1. This CDR3 has 13 residues. With V trimmed by 5 bases and J by 5 bases, 6 bases remained unmatched. Germline V gene sequence: CDR1 LNHDA, CDR2 SQIVND (reference sequence). This chain's CDR3 is CASSSWDSNEQYF. The CDR3 DNA reads as TGTGCCAGTAGTTCCTGGGACAGTAACGAGCAGTACTTC.

This clonotype was counted at least ten times. The gene calls are TRBV20-1 and TRBJ1-4; TRBD1 matches at 8 bases. CDR3 length: 16 amino acids. CDR1 and CDR2 (germline): DFQATT, SNEGSKA (reference sequence). Trimming at V came to 6 bases and at J to 3 bases, leaving 12 bases not matched to a gene. Written as DNA, the CDR3 is TGCAGTGCCATTCCGGGACAGGCCCCCTCTAATGAAAAACTGTTTTTT. Encoded protein: CSAIPGQAPSNEKLFF.